This T cell receptor beta chain was sequenced for a study of memory CD4+ T cells and cytomegalovirus serostatus. Study overall: This sample comes from healthy Belgian adults, under 10 CMV seropositive, 24 seronegative. Study-level points and caveats: A US-trained random forest predicted CMV serostatus with median AUC around 0.91.

The V end was cut by 4 bases, the J end by 0 bases, with 11 bases between. The CDR3 consists of 15 residues. CDR1 is SGHNT, CDR2 YYREEE, per germline (reference sequence). Assay: immunoSEQ multiplex PCR; the TCRdb copy retains only in-frame clones and omits some. The sample carries 50,000 to 55,000 clones, around 82% recorded once. Single viable CD3+CD4+CD8-CD45RO+ cells were sorted as the memory CD4+ T cells. This clone was seen once. What it binds is not known. The chain links TRBV5-4 to TRBJ2-1; the D gene is possibly TRBD1 (5 bases). The sequence was obtained from an adult in good health and CMV-seronegative. Sequenced input: memory CD4+ T cells from blood. Written as DNA, the CDR3 is TGTGCCAGCAGCCTCGGCAGGGACTCCTACAATGAGCAGTTCTTC. Residues: CASSLGRDSYNEQFF.